This TCR beta chain was sequenced for a study of Ad26.COV2.S vaccination and SARS-CoV-2 variants. Study-level findings and limits: It was reported that spike-specific CD8+ and CD4+ T cell responses were substantially broad after vaccination. Analyses that measured TCR breadth and depth may have underestimated total T cell responses.

The protocol was immunoSEQ multiplex PCR, while the TCRdb copy is restricted to in-frame clones and leaves out a portion. The repertoire consists of approximately 480,000 clones, with roughly 89% occurring once and the leading ten covering more than 10%. On this clone: The antigen is unknown.

This CDR3 is 15 amino acids long. Trimming removed 6 bases from V and 3 bases from J, with 14 bases in between. Per germline, CDR1 SGHTA and CDR2 FQGNSA. The treatment was: around 19 received Ad26.COV2.S at low or high dose, single or two shots; 5 received placebo; per-sample allocation not given. Day 63 after the first vaccine or placebo injection was the time point for sampling. The TCR comes from a person aged 18-65 years who received the Ad26.COV2.S COVID-19 vaccine or a placebo. Sample: peripheral blood, taken in a trial of Ad26.COV2.S vaccine versus placebo. The chain uses TRBV7-2 and TRBJ2-2; D is ambiguous. CDR3 nucleotides: TGTGCCAGCAGATCGGAGACTGGGGACACCGGGGAGCTGTTTTTT. It specifies CASRSETGDTGELFF. The full variable domain, its missing parts supplied by reference TRBV7-2 and TRBJ2-2, is GAGVSQSPSNKVTEKGKDVELRCDPISGHTALYWYRQSLGQGLEFLIYFQGNSAPDKSGLPSDRFSAERTGGSVSTLTIQRTQQEDSAVYLCASRSETGDTGELFFGEGSRLTVL.